One and the same sample provided the 26 T cell receptor beta chains below, sequenced in a study of molecular identifiers for immune sequencing clone quantification. TCRdb reanalysed the PCR reads using MiXCR and keeps one entry per CDR3 protein. The sample carries about 320,000 distinct CDR3 sequences, over 20% recorded once. What was sequenced was naive CD8+ T cells from blood, with Jurkat cell RNA spiked in. Subset meaning: FACS-sorted CD8+CD4-CCR7+CD45RA+ naive T cells. These receptors originate from a human donor in good health. Some libraries in this study had Jurkat cell RNA spiked in.

The chain couples TRBV14 to TRBJ2-3; 12 nucleotides line up with TRBD2. The V gene end was trimmed by 0 bases and the J gene end by 4 bases; junction bases not matched to a gene: 23. The CDR3 is 23 residues long. Germline V lookup: CDR1 SGHDN, CDR2 FVKESK. The CDR3 DNA reads as TGTGCCAGCAGCCAAGACGCGGTACCCCCTAGCGGGAGGGCCTCTGGGGCTGCAGATACGCAGTATTTT. Amino acid sequence: CASSQDAVPPSGRASGAADTQYF.

This clonotype was observed at least ten times. The chain combines TRBV4-3 with TRBJ1-1; 8 bases agree with TRBD1. Germline CDR1 reads LGHNA; CDR2 reads YSLEER. V trimming: 3 bases; J trimming: 5 bases; junction bases outside the gene matches: 8. The CDR3 runs to 15 residues. The CDR3, as DNA: TGCGCCAGCAGCCATTTCACAGGGGGGTGGACTGAAGCTTTCTTT. Protein product: CASSHFTGGWTEAFF.

The rearrangement uses TRBV5-1 and TRBJ2-5; D possibly corresponds to TRBD1 (7 bases). The germline V gene has CDR1 SGHRS and CDR2 YFSETQ. CDR3 size: 12 residues. The CDR3: CATRGVEETQYF. The CDR3 DNA reads as TGCGCGACCAGGGGGGTAGAAGAGACCCAGTACTTC.

This chain links TRBV5-1 with TRBJ2-3; D is perhaps TRBD1 (5 bases). Near its end, the DNA agrees better with TRBJ1-5, so the J call may be wrong. CDR3 length: 19 amino acids. Germline CDR1 SGHRS, CDR2 YFSETQ. The CDR3 is CASSLIPSREMTSTDTQHF. CDR3 nucleotides: TGCGCCAGCAGCTTGATTCCGTCCAGGGAAATGACTAGCACAGATACGCAGCATTTT.

This clonotype was seen many times. The V and J genes are TRBV6-5 and TRBJ2-3; D perhaps matches TRBD2 (6 bases). Per germline, CDR1 MNHEY and CDR2 SVGAGI. Deletions cut 7 bases from V and 2 bases from J, with 16 bases between. The CDR3 covers 15 residues. CDR3: CASMGGALDTDTQYF. CDR3 DNA sequence: TGTGCCAGCATGGGAGGTGCGCTCGACACAGATACGCAGTATTTT.

This clonotype occurred many times. The CDR3 is CASSVHGTYEQYF. The CDR3 DNA reads TGTGCCAGCAGTGTCCATGGGACCTACGAGCAGTACTTC. The chain joins TRBV12-3 or TRBV12-4 to TRBJ2-7, with D unresolved. There are 13 residues in the CDR3. V lost 5 bases and J lost 2, with 10 bases in between.

This clonotype was picked up a small number of times. This may arise from a read error, as a much more abundant clone is one base away. The chain is built from TRBV6-5 and TRBJ1-5, with D uncertain. The CDR3 consists of 14 residues. Germline V CDR1 and CDR2: MNHEY, SVGAGI. CDR3 sequence: CAGSYSDGHQPQHF. In nucleotides, the CDR3 is TGTGCCGGCAGTTACTCGGACGGCCATCAGCCCCAGCATTTT.

This clonotype was seen ten or more times. The chain joins TRBV29-1 to TRBJ1-1, with 8 bases lining up with TRBD1. Trimming cost V 6 bases and J 1 base; bases outside gene matches: 7. The CDR3 totals 14 residues. The germline CDR1 and CDR2 sequences are SQVTM and ANQGSEA. CDR3 nucleotides: TGCAGCGTAGTGACAGGGGAAACGAACACTGAAGCTTTCTTT. This encodes CSVVTGETNTEAFF.

In its sample, this clonotype was seen many times. The chain joins TRBV2 to TRBJ2-1; 9 nucleotides agree with TRBD2. CDR1 SNHLY and CDR2 FYNNEI come from the germline V gene. There are 16 residues in the CDR3. The V segment lost 0 bases and the J segment 8 bases; nucleotides outside the gene matches: 8. The CDR3 loop reads CASSEAVAGVLDEQFF. CDR3 DNA: TGTGCCAGCAGTGAAGCGGTAGCGGGAGTATTGGATGAGCAGTTCTTC. The full variable domain, completed using reference TRBV2 and TRBJ2-1, is EPEVTQTPSHQVTQMGQEVILRCVPISNHLYFYWYRQILGQKVEFLVSFYNNEISEKSEIFDDQFSVERPDGSNFTLKIRSTKLEDSAMYFCASSEAVAGVLDEQFFGPGTRLTVL.

Points on this clonotype: An end of the junction differs from the germline gene, which may be a read error. DNA of the CDR3: TGTGTCAGCAGCTTAGGTCTAGCGGGCTCCACAGATACGCAGTATTTT. Translated, it gives CVSSLGLAGSTDTQYF. The V gene is TRBV13, the J gene TRBJ2-3; 8 nucleotides align to TRBD2. This CDR3 is built from 16 residues. Germline values: CDR1 PRHDT, CDR2 FYEKMQ (reference sequence).

This clonotype was counted at least ten times. The chain uses TRBV11-2 and TRBJ2-1; a weak D match, TRBD2 (5 bases). This CDR3 region has 18 residues. Trimming removed 5 bases at V and 2 bases at J, with 22 bases between. In germline, CDR1 is SGHAT, CDR2 FQNNGV. The CDR3 nucleotides are TGTGCCAGCAGCCCCCGGGGTTCAAATCACCCGACCTACAATGAGCAGTTCTTC. This sequence encodes CASSPRGSNHPTYNEQFF.

The chain couples TRBV12-3 or TRBV12-4 to TRBJ2-1; D not resolved. CDR3 length: 15 residues. V was cut by 0 bases and J by 5 bases, with 11 bases left in between. The CDR3 loop is CASSLARQLNNEQFF. The CDR3, as DNA: TGTGCCAGCAGTTTAGCGCGGCAACTCAACAATGAGCAGTTCTTC.

This clonotype was detected many times. The rearrangement links TRBV27 to TRBJ2-7; D assignment may be TRBD1 or TRBD2 (5 bases each). V was shortened by 5 bases and J by 2 bases, with 10 bases between the two germline ends. This CDR3 contains 13 residues. The germline V gene has CDR1 MNHEY and CDR2 SMNVEV (reference sequence). The CDR3 sequence: CASSRGLAYEQYF. The CDR3 region has the DNA TGTGCCAGCAGTCGGGGCTTGGCCTACGAGCAGTACTTC.

About this clonotype: A much larger clone lies a single base off, so this may be a read error. The V call is TRBV12-3 or TRBV12-4, the J call TRBJ1-4; D gene uncertain. CDR3 length: 15 amino acids. This CDR3 is CAGSYSSSREEKLFF. CDR3 DNA: TGTGCCGGCAGTTATAGCTCGTCACGGGAGGAAAAACTGTTTTTT.

This clonotype was detected ten times or more. The rearrangement links TRBV20-1 to TRBJ2-4, with D unresolved. The CDR3 is 14 residues long. V dropped 5 bases and J dropped 7 bases, with 18 bases sitting between them. Germline V lookup: CDR1 DFQATT, CDR2 SNEGSKA (reference sequence). The chain's CDR3 is CSAFLTGLSNIQYF. The CDR3 DNA reads TGCAGTGCTTTTCTAACGGGTCTCAGTAACATTCAGTACTTC.

This clonotype has a handful of counts. The rearrangement joins TRBV4-3 to TRBJ2-7; D could derive from TRBD1 or TRBD2 (5 bases each). The germline CDR1 and CDR2 sequences are LGHNA and YSLEER. Trimming stripped 1 base from V and 2 bases from J, with 18 bases between. The CDR3 length is 17 residues. The CDR3 spells CASSQGVGPLQPYEQYF. The CDR3 region has the DNA TGCGCCAGCAGCCAAGGCGTGGGACCTTTACAACCCTACGAGCAGTACTTC.

This clonotype was seen many times. CDR3 protein: CASSAAHEQFF. CDR3 in DNA: TGTGCCAGTAGCGCCGCCCATGAGCAGTTCTTC. The V gene is TRBV19, the J gene TRBJ2-1; D ambiguous. From germline, CDR1 is LNHDA and CDR2 SQIVND (reference sequence). The V end was cut by 6 bases, the J end by 8 bases, with 8 bases between. This CDR3 contains 11 residues. The full variable domain, in which reference TRBV19 and TRBJ2-1 provide the parts outside the CDR3, is DGGITQSPKYLFRKEGQNVTLSCEQNLNHDAMYWYRQDPGQGLRLIYYSQIVNDFQKGDIAEGYSVSREKKESFPLTVTSAQKNPTAFYLCASSAAHEQFFGPGTRLTVL.

This clonotype has only a few counts. The chain has TRBV5-6 and TRBJ2-1; D gene unclear. The CDR3 has 14 amino acids. Germline CDR1 and CDR2: SGHDT and YYEEEE. Deletions cut 4 bases from V and 4 bases from J, with 12 bases between. The CDR3 spells CASSPSTQYNEQFF. CDR3 nucleotide sequence: TGTGCCAGCAGCCCCAGCACCCAATACAATGAGCAGTTCTTC. The full variable domain, with the rest looked up from reference TRBV5-6 and TRBJ2-1, is DAGVTQSPTHLIKTRGQQVTLRCSPKSGHDTVSWYQQALGQGPQFIFQYYEEEERQRGNFPDRFSGHQFPNYSSELNVNALLLGDSALYLCASSPSTQYNEQFFGPGTRLTVL.

This clonotype was detected ten times or more. The chain carries TRBV5-6 and TRBJ1-3; D not resolved. V was cut by 0 bases and J by 0 bases, with 7 bases left in between. This CDR3 has 15 amino acids. Germline V lookup: CDR1 SGHDT, CDR2 YYEEEE. The DNA of the CDR3 is TGTGCCAGCAGCTTGGGACTCAACTCTGGAAACACCATATATTTT. It specifies CASSLGLNSGNTIYF.

Comments on this clonotype: This could be a read error, since a much larger clone is one nucleotide away. The chain links TRBV5-5 to TRBJ2-3; tentatively, D is TRBD1 (9 bases). The germline CDR1 and CDR2 sequences are SGHKS and YYEKEE (reference sequence). This CDR3 has 17 residues. CDR3 DNA: TGTGCCGGCAGCTTGGGGCGGGGGGACAGGGACACAGATACGCAGTATTTT. It yields the protein CAGSLGRGDRDTDTQYF.

This clonotype was picked up many times. The rearrangement uses TRBV13 and TRBJ2-3; 11 bases map to TRBD2. There are 16 residues in the CDR3. The germline gives CDR1 PRHDT, CDR2 FYEKMQ (reference sequence). V lost 4 bases, J lost 2 bases, and 5 bases stayed unmatched. The CDR3 is CASSSSGGTHTDTQYF. CDR3 nucleotides: TGTGCCAGCAGCTCTAGCGGGGGGACCCACACAGATACGCAGTATTTT.

This sequence joins TRBV4-3 and TRBJ2-7; 8 nucleotides match TRBD1. The junction had 7 bases not matched to a gene; V was cut back by 0 bases and J by 3 bases. Germline V gene data show CDR1 as LGHNA and CDR2 as YSLEER. This CDR3 is 16 amino acids long. This CDR3 is CASSQDRSGQGYEQYF. CDR3 sequence (DNA): TGCGCCAGCAGCCAAGATCGTTCCGGACAGGGCTACGAGCAGTACTTC.

The sample holds a few counts of this clonotype. The chain combines TRBV9 with TRBJ1-1, with D possibly matching TRBD1 (6 bases). The length of the CDR3 is 14 residues. Germline V CDR1 and CDR2: SGDLS, YYNGEE. The V end lost 0 bases, the J end lost 6 bases, and 12 bases lay between the germline ends. The CDR3 reads CASSVGDIISEAFF. DNA of the CDR3: TGTGCCAGCAGCGTAGGGGACATAATCTCTGAAGCTTTCTTT.

Notes on this clonotype: This may come from a read error, since a much larger clone is one base off. The CDR3 spells CANSYGTGPRNTEAFF. The CDR3 region has the DNA TGTGCCAACAGTTACGGGACAGGGCCTAGGAACACTGAAGCTTTCTTT. The gene calls are TRBV6-5 and TRBJ1-1; 9 bases agree with TRBD1. The CDR3 contains 16 residues. Germline-derived CDR1 and CDR2 are MNHEY and SVGAGI.

The chain employs TRBV5-6 and TRBJ2-7; TRBD1 or TRBD2 may be the D gene (5 bases each). The V gene lost 2 bases and the J gene lost 1 base, with 19 bases spanning the gap. In germline, CDR1 is SGHDT, CDR2 YYEEEE. The CDR3 is 17 residues long. The CDR3 DNA reads as TGTGCCAGCAGCTTCTCCCCGGGACGGGTTTTTTCCTACGAGCAGTACTTC. Amino acid sequence: CASSFSPGRVFSYEQYF.

This clonotype was counted at least ten times. The chain recombines TRBV12-3 or TRBV12-4 with TRBJ2-3; tentatively, D is TRBD2 (5 bases). CDR3 length equals 14 residues. The V end was cut by 2 bases, the J end by 1 base, with 7 bases between. The CDR3 protein is CASSLISGTDTQYF. The CDR3 region has the DNA TGTGCCAGCAGTTTAATTAGCGGCACAGATACGCAGTATTTT.